This TCR beta chain stems from a study of somatic mutations in cytotoxic T cells in rheumatoid arthritis. Study summary: The flow sorting of some V beta antibody-stained T-cell populations reached nearly 100% purity, and the sorted populations included V beta1+ cells sequenced for TCRB.

Note on this clone: Antigen: not known.

CDR1 and CDR2 (germline): MNHEY, SVGAGI. V lost 5 bases and J 0 bases, leaving 8 bases between the germline ends. This CDR3 contains 14 residues. General study results and limits: Rheumatoid arthritis patients, but not healthy controls, exhibited increasing CD8+ clonality with age.

Using positive magnetic bead selection on an AutoMACS, CD4+ and CD8+ cells were isolated, after which their purity was checked by flow cytometry. Some clones are missing from TCRdb's copy, which holds only in-frame ones; the method was immunoSEQ multiplex PCR. The sample yields about 16,000 clones, approximately 80% seen once. The TCR was taken from an adult with rheumatoid arthritis. Sequenced sample: CD8+ T cells sorted from blood. The chain carries TRBV6-5 and TRBJ1-3; D call uncertain. The DNA for the CDR3 is TGTGCCAGCAGTCATACAGTCTCTGGAAACACCATATATTTT. This gives the protein CASSHTVSGNTIYF.